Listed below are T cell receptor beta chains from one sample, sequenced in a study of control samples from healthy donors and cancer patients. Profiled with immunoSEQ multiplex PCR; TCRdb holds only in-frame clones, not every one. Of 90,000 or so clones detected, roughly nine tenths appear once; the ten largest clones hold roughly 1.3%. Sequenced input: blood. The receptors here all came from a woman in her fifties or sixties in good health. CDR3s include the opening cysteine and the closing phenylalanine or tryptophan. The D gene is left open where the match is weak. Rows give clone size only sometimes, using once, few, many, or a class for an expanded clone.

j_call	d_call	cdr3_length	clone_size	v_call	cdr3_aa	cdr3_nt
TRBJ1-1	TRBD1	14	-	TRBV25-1	CASTQGQVNTEAFF	TGTGCCAGCACCCAGGGACAGGTGAACACTGAAGCTTTCTTT
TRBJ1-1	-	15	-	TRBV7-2	CASSPLGALNTEAFF	TGTGCCAGCAGCCCTCTTGGCGCACTGAACACTGAAGCTTTCTTT
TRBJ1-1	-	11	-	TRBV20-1	CSADREGDAFF	TGCAGTGCCGACAGAGAGGGGGATGCTTTCTTT
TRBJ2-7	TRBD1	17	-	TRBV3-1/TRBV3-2	CASSQDLGQLSSYEQYF	TGTGCCAGCAGCCAAGACCTGGGACAGCTGAGCTCCTACGAGCAGTACTTC
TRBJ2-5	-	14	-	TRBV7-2	CASSFRRGQETQYF	TGTGCCAGCAGCTTCCGGCGGGGCCAAGAGACCCAGTACTTC
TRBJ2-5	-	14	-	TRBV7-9	CASSPRASQETQYF	TGTGCCAGCAGCCCCCGGGCTTCTCAAGAGACCCAGTACTTC
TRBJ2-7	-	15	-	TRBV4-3	CASSQDRNSYYEQYF	TGCGCCAGCAGCCAAGATAGGAACAGCTACTACGAGCAGTACTTC
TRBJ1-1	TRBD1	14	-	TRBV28	CASSPQGVGTEAFF	TGTGCCAGCAGCCCACAGGGGGTCGGAACTGAAGCTTTCTTT
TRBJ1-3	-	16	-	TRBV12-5	CASGLRPGVSGNTIYF	TGTGCTAGTGGTTTGCGCCCGGGGGTCTCTGGAAACACCATATATTTT
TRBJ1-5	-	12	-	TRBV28	CASSSNPRAQHF	TGTGCCAGCAGTTCCAACCCTCGGGCCCAGCATTTT
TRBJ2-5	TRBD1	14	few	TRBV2	CASSRSRGPETQYF	TGTGCCAGCAGCCGATCCAGGGGGCCGGAGACCCAGTACTTC
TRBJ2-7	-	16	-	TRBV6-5	CASSYSSGSISYEQYF	TGTGCCAGCAGTTACTCATCAGGCAGTATCTCCTACGAGCAGTACTTC
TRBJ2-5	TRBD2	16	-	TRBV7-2	CASSPTSGAGGETQYF	TGTGCCAGCAGCCCTACTAGCGGGGCGGGGGGGGAGACCCAGTACTTC
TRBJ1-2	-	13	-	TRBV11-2	CASSFARVAGYTF	TGTGCCAGCAGCTTCGCGCGGGTGGCCGGCTACACCTTC
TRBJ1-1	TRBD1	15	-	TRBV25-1	CASSAHTGGNTEAFF	TGTGCCAGCAGTGCCCATACAGGGGGGAACACTGAAGCTTTCTTT
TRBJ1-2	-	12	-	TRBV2	CASSGAGSAAAF	TGTGCCAGCAGCGGCGCCGGGTCGGCTGCGGCCTTC
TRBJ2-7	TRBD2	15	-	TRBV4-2	CASSPPPSGAYEQYF	TGTGCCAGCAGCCCCCCCCCTAGCGGGGCCTACGAGCAGTACTTC
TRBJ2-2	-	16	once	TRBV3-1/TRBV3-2	CASSQGTTGFAGELFF	TGTGCCAGCAGCCAAGGTACGACAGGTTTCGCCGGGGAGCTGTTTTTT
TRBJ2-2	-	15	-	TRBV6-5	CASSYNRVNTGELFF	TGTGCCAGCAGTTACAACAGGGTTAACACCGGGGAGCTGTTTTTT
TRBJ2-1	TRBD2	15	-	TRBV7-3	CASSLAGDSYNEQFF	TGTGCCAGCAGCTTAGCGGGGGACTCCTACAATGAGCAGTTCTTC
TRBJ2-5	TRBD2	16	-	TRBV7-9	CASSLIGGGVQETQYF	TGTGCCAGCAGCTTAATCGGCGGGGGGGTTCAAGAGACCCAGTACTTC
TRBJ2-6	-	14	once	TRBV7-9	CASRSDSGANVLTF	TGTGCCAGCAGGTCTGACTCTGGGGCCAACGTCCTGACTTTC
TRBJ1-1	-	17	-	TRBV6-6	CASSPRRGVVMNTEAFF	TGTGCCAGCAGTCCCCGGAGGGGAGTAGTCATGAACACTGAAGCTTTCTTT
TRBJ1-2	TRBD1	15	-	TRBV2	CASRLGQGGSYGYTF	TGTGCCAGCAGACTAGGACAGGGAGGTAGCTATGGCTACACCTTC
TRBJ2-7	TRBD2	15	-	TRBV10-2	CASSAEAGGPYEQYF	TGCGCCAGCTCGGCAGAAGCGGGAGGACCCTACGAGCAGTACTTC
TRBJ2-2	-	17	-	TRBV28	CASSMGPRAANTGELFF	TGTGCCAGCAGTATGGGACCTCGGGCCGCGAACACCGGGGAGCTGTTTTTT
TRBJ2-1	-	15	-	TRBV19	CASSIDREPYNEQFF	TGTGCCAGTAGTATAGACAGGGAGCCCTACAATGAGCAGTTCTTC